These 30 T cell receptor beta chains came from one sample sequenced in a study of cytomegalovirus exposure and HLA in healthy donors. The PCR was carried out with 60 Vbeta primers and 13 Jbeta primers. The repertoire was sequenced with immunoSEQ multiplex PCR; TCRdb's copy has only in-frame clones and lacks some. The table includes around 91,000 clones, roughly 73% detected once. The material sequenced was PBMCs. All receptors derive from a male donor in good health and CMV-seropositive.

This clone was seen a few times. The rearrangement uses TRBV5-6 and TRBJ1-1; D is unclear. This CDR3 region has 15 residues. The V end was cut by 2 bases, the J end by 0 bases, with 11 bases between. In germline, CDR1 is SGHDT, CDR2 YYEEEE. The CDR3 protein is CASSFGTIMNTEAFF. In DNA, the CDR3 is TGTGCCAGCAGCTTTGGTACTATCATGAACACTGAAGCTTTCTTT. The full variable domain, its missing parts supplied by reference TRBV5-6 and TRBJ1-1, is DAGVTQSPTHLIKTRGQQVTLRCSPKSGHDTVSWYQQALGQGPQFIFQYYEEEERQRGNFPDRFSGHQFPNYSSELNVNALLLGDSALYLCASSFGTIMNTEAFFGQGTRLTVV.

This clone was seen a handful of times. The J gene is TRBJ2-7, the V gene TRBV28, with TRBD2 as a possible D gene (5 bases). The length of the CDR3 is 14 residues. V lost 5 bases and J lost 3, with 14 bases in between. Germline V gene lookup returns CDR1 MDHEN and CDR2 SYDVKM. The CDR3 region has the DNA TGTGCCAGCAGTCTATCGGGAAACCTCTACGAGCAGTACTTC. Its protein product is CASSLSGNLYEQYF.

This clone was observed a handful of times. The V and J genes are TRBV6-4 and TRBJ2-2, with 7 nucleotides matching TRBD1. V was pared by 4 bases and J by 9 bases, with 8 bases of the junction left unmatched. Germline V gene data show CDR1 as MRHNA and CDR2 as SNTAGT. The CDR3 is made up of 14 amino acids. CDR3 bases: TGTGCCAGCAGTGTCGACGGGACAGCACGGGAGCTGTTTTTT. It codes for CASSVDGTARELFF.

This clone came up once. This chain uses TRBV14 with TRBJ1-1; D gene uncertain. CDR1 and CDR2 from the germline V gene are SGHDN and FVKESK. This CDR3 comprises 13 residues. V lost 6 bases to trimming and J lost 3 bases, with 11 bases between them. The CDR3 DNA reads TGTGCCAGCAGACCAACAGAGTACACTGAAGCTTTCTTT. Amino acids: CASRPTEYTEAFF.

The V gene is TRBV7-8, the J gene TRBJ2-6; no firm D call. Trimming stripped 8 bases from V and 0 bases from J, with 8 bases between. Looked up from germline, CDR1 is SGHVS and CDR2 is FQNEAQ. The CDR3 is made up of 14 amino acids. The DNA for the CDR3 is TGTGCCAGCTCAGTCTCCTCTGGGGCCAACGTCCTGACTTTC. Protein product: CASSVSSGANVLTF.

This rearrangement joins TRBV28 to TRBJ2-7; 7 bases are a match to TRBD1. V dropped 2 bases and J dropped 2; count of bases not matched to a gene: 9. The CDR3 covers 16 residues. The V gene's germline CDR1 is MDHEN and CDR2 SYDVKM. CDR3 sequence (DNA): TGTGCCAGCAGTTTAGTGGGGCAGGGGGTGCCCTACGAGCAGTACTTC. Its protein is CASSLVGQGVPYEQYF.

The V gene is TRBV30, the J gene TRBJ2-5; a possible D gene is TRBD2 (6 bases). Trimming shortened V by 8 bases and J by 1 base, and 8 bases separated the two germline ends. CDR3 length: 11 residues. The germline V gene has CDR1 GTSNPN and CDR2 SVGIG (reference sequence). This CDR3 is CARGTQETQYF. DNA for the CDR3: TGTGCCCGCGGGACCCAAGAGACCCAGTACTTC.

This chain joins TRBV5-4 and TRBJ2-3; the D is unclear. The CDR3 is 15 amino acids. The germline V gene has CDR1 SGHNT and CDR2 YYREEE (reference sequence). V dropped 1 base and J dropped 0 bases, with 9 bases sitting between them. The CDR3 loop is CASSLFLRSTDTQYF. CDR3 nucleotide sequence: TGTGCCAGCAGCTTGTTCCTGAGGAGCACAGATACGCAGTATTTT. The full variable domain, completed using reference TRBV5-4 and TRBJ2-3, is ETGVTQSPTHLIKTRGQQVTLRCSSQSGHNTVSWYQQALGQGPQFIFQYYREEENGRGNFPPRFSGLQFPNYSSELNVNALELDDSALYLCASSLFLRSTDTQYFGPGTRLTVL.

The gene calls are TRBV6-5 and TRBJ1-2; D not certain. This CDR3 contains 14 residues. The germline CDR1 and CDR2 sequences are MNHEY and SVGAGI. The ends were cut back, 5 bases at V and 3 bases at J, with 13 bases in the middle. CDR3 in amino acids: CASSDNEADYGYTF. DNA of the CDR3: TGTGCCAGCAGTGACAATGAAGCGGACTATGGCTACACCTTC.

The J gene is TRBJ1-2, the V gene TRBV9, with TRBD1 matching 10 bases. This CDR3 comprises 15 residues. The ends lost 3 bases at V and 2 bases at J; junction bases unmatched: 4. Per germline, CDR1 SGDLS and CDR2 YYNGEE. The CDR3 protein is CASSARDRGNYGYTF. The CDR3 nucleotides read TGTGCCAGCAGCGCCAGGGACAGGGGAAACTATGGCTACACCTTC.

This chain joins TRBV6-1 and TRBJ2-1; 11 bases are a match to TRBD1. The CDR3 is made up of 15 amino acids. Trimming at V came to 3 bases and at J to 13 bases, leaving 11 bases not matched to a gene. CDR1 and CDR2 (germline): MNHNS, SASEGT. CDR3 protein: CASSETWGQGVGQFF. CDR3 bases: TGTGCCAGCAGTGAGACGTGGGGACAGGGGGTGGGCCAGTTCTTC.

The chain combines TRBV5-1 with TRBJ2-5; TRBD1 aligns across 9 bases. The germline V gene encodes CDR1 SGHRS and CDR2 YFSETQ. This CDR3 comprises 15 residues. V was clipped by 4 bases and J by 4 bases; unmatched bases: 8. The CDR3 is CASSAGTGMRETQYF. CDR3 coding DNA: TGCGCCAGCAGCGCCGGGACAGGGATGCGAGAGACCCAGTACTTC.

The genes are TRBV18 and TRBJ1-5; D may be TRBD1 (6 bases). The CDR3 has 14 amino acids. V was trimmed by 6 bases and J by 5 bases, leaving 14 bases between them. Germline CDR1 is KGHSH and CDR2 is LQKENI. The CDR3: CASSTTGQDQPQHF. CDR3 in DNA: TGTGCCAGCTCGACAACAGGGCAAGATCAGCCCCAGCATTTT.

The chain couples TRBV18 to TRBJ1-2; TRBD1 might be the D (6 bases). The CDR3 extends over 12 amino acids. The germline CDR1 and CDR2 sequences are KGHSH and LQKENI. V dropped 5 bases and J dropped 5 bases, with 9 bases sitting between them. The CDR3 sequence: CASSSRGYGYTF. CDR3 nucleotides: TGTGCCAGCTCAAGCAGGGGTTATGGCTACACCTTC.

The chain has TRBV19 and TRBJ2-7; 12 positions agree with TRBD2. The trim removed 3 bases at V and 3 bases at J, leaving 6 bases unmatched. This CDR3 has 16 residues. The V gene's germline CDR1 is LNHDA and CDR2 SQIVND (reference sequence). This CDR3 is CASSIPLAGGNYEQYF. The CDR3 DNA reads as TGTGCCAGTAGTATTCCCCTAGCGGGAGGGAACTACGAGCAGTACTTC.

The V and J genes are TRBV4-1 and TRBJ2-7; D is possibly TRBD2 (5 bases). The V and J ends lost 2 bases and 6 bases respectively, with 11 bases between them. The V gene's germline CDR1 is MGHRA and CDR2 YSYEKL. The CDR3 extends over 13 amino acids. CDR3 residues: CASSQSRRREQYF. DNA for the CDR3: TGCGCCAGCAGCCAATCTAGGAGGCGCGAGCAGTACTTC.

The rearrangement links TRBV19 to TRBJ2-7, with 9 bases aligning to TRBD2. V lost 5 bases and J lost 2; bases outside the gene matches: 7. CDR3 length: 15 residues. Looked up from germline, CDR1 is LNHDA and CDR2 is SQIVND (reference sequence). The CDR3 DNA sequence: TGTGCCAGTAGTCCGGGACTAGCAGTTCCCTACGAGCAGTACTTC. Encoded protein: CASSPGLAVPYEQYF.

This CDR3 reads CASSEGQGRETQYF. CDR3 DNA sequence: TGTGCCAGCAGTGAGGGACAGGGGAGGGAGACCCAGTACTTC. The chain is built from TRBV6-1 and TRBJ2-5; 10 nucleotides align to TRBD1. The CDR3 has 14 amino acids. V was pared by 3 bases and J by 5 bases, with 3 bases of the junction left unmatched. Germline assignment: CDR1 MNHNS and CDR2 SASEGT.

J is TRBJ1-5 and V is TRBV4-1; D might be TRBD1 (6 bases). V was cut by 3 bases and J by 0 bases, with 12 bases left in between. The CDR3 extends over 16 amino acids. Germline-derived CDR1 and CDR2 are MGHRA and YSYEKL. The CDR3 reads CASSQRQVSSNQPQHF. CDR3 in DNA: TGCGCCAGCAGCCAGCGACAGGTCTCTAGCAATCAGCCCCAGCATTTT.

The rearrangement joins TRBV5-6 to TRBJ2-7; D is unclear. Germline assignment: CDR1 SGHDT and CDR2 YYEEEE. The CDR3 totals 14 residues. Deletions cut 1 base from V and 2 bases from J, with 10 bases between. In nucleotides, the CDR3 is TGTGCCAGCAGCTTGATCGGAGTTCCCTACGAGCAGTACTTC. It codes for CASSLIGVPYEQYF.

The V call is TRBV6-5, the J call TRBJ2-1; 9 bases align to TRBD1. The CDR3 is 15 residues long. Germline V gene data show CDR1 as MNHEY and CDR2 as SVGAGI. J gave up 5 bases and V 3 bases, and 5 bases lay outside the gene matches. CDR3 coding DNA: TGTGCCAGCAGTTATTGGGGACAGGGAAACAATGAGCAGTTCTTC. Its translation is CASSYWGQGNNEQFF.

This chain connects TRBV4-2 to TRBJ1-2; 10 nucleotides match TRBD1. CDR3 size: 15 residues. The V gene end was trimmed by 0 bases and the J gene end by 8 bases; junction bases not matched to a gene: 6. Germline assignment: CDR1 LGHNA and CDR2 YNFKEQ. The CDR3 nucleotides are TGTGCCAGCAGCCAAGATGCGGGACAGGGGAGGGGCTACACCTTC. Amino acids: CASSQDAGQGRGYTF.

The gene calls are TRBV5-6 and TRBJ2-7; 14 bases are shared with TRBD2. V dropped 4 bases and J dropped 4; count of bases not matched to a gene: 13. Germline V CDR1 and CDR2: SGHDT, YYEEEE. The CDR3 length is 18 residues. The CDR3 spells CASSNTRGLAGGEYEQYF. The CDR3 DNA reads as TGTGCCAGCAGCAACACACGCGGACTAGCGGGAGGAGAGTACGAGCAGTACTTC.

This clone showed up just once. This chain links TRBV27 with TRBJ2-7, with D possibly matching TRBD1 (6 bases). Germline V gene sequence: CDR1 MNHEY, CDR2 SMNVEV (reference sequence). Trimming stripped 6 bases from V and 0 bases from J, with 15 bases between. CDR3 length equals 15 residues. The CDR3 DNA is TGTGCCAGCAGCTCGTTGGGGGCCATCTCCTACGAGCAGTACTTC. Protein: CASSSLGAISYEQYF.

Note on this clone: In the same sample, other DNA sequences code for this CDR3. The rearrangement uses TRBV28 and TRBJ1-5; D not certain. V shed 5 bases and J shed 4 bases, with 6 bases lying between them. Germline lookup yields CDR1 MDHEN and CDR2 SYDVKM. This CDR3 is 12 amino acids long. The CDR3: CASSLLNQPQHF. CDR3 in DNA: TGTGCCAGCAGTCTTCTTAATCAGCCCCAGCATTTT.

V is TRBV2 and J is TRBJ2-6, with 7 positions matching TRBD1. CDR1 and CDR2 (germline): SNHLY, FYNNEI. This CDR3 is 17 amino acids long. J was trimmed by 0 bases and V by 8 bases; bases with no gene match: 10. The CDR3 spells CASSPGQTLSGANVLTF. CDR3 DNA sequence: TGTGCCAGCTCACCGGGACAGACACTCTCTGGGGCCAACGTCCTGACTTTC.

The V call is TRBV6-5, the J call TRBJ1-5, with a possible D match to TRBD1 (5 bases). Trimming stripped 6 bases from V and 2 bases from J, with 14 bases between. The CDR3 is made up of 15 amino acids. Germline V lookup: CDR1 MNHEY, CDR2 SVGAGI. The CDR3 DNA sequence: TGTGCCAGCAGCAGGACACCGAGAGGCAATCAGCCCCAGCATTTT. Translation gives CASSRTPRGNQPQHF.

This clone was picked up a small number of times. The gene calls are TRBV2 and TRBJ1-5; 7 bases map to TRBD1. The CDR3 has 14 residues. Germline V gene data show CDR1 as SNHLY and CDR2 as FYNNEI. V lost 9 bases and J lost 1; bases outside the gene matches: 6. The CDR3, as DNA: TGTGCCAGGGGGGGACAGTTAAGCAATCAGCCCCAGCATTTT. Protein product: CARGGQLSNQPQHF.

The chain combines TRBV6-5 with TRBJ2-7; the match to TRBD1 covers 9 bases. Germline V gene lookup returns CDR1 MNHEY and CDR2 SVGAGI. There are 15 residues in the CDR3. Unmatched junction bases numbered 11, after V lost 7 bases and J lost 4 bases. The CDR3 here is CASMAPGQGRYEQYF. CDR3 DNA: TGTGCCAGCATGGCGCCGGGACAGGGTCGGTACGAGCAGTACTTC.

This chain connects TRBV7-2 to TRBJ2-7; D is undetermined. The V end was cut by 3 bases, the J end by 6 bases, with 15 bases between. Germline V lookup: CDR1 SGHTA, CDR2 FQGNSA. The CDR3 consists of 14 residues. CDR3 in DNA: TGTGCCAGCAGCTTTGCGGCCTCTTTACGCGAGCAGTACTTC. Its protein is CASSFAASLREQYF. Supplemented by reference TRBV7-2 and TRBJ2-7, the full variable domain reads GAGVSQSPSNKVTEKGKDVELRCDPISGHTALYWYRQSLGQGLEFLIYFQGNSAPDKSGLPSDRFSAERTGGSVSTLTIQRTQQEDSAVYLCASSFAASLREQYFGPGTRLTVT.